A selection of T cell receptor beta chains follows, all from one sample in a study of T cells in Graves' hyperthyroidism and ophthalmopathy. Via MiXCR, TCRdb re-called the multiplex PCR reads, giving one row per CDR3 protein. The repertoire consists of about 590,000 distinct CDR3 sequences, with 15% to 19% occurring once and the leading ten covering roughly 6.6%. The source material was blood. The receptors shown here come from a woman in her 30s with Graves' hyperthyroidism. Each CDR3 is given with its conserved first and last residue. The D gene is left open where the match is weak. The size field is filled for only some rows; it gives once, few, many or a size class.

TRBV20-1	TRBJ2-2	NA	NA	TGCAGTGCCCTGCGGGAAACCGGGGAGCTGTTTTTT	CSALRETGELFF
TRBV20-1	TRBJ1-1	NA	NA	TGCAGTGCTTCCCGGCTGGCGAACACTGAAGCTTTCTTT	CSASRLANTEAFF
TRBV10-3	TRBJ2-5	NA	few	TGTGCCATCAGTGAGTCATTCGTGGAAGAGACCCAGTACTTC	CAISESFVEETQYF
TRBV29-1	TRBJ2-1	TRBD2	many	TGCAGCGTTGAACCCGCCCGGGTAATAGCGGGATACAATGAGCAGTTCTTC	CSVEPARVIAGYNEQFF
TRBV12-3/TRBV12-4	TRBJ2-2	NA	NA	TGTGCCAGCAGTTTTGGCGCGACGGGCGGGGAGCTGTTTTTT	CASSFGATGGELFF
TRBV30	TRBJ2-3	TRBD2	few	TGTGCCTGGAGTGTACGTGGACTAGCGGGATACGGAGATACGCAGTATTTT	CAWSVRGLAGYGDTQYF
TRBV7-2	TRBJ2-1	TRBD2	many	TGTGCCAGCAGCCCCGGGACTAGCGGGCTCAATGAGCAGTTCTTC	CASSPGTSGLNEQFF
TRBV6-1	TRBJ1-1	NA	few	TGTGCCAGCAGCGAGGACCCGGACATAAACACTGAAGCTTTCTTT	CASSEDPDINTEAFF
TRBV19	TRBJ2-3	NA	NA	TGTGCCAGTAGTACCGTGACCATCACGGATACGCAGTATTTT	CASSTVTITDTQYF
TRBV4-3	TRBJ1-2	NA	few	TGCGCCAGCAGCCAAGACAGGGCGATCTATGGCTACACCTTC	CASSQDRAIYGYTF
TRBV24-1	TRBJ2-1	NA	few	TGTGCCACCAGTGGTGTGGGGTCTGGGGATGAGCAGTTCTTC	CATSGVGSGDEQFF
TRBV5-1	TRBJ1-6	NA	few	TGCGCCAGCAGCTTGGAGGTTGGGGACTCACCCCTCCACTTT	CASSLEVGDSPLHF
TRBV10-3	TRBJ1-1	TRBD1	few	TGTGCCATCAGTGAGTCGACAGGGTCGATGAACACTGAAGCTTTCTTT	CAISESTGSMNTEAFF
TRBV7-9	TRBJ2-3	NA	NA	TGTGCCAGCAGCTTGTACCAGAGCCCAGGCACAGATACGCAGTATTTT	CASSLYQSPGTDTQYF
TRBV4-3	TRBJ2-2	TRBD2	few	TGCGCCAGCAGTCTGGACGGGGGAGGGGACACCGGGGAGCTGTTTTTT	CASSLDGGGDTGELFF
TRBV6-1	TRBJ2-7	TRBD2	NA	TGTGCCAGCAGTGCAAAAACCTTCAGCGGGAGCGACGAGCAGTACTTC	CASSAKTFSGSDEQYF
TRBV30	TRBJ2-7	NA	few	TGTGCCTGGAGTGTGTACCGGAGGGGAACCTACGAGCAGTACTTC	CAWSVYRRGTYEQYF
TRBV29-1	TRBJ2-1	NA	few	TGCAGCGTTGCAGGGGTGGGCTCCTACAATGAGCAGTTCTTC	CSVAGVGSYNEQFF
TRBV7-8	TRBJ2-1	NA	many	TGTGCCAGCAGCGCAATCAGGGCTCTCTCCTACAATGAGCAGTTCTTC	CASSAIRALSYNEQFF
TRBV29-1	TRBJ1-1	NA	few	TGCAGCGTTGAAGGCAGGATGAACACTGAAGCTTTCTTT	CSVEGRMNTEAFF
TRBV6-2/TRBV6-3	TRBJ2-2	TRBD2	NA	TGTGCCACTCGGACTAGCGGGAGTGCGAACACCGGGGAGCTGTTTTTT	CATRTSGSANTGELFF
TRBV12-3/TRBV12-4	TRBJ1-5	TRBD1	many	TGTGCCACCGGACAGGGCCCGGATCAGCCCCAGCATTTT	CATGQGPDQPQHF
TRBV11-1	TRBJ2-3	NA	few	TGTGCCAGCAGCTTCTCCTACGTAGTCGACCCAGATACGCAGTATTTT	CASSFSYVVDPDTQYF
TRBV6-1	TRBJ2-7	NA	NA	TGTGCCAGCAGTGAATATACCTCCTACGAGCAGTACTTC	CASSEYTSYEQYF
TRBV5-1	TRBJ2-3	TRBD2	many	TGCGCCAGCAGCTTGGCCCCGCTAGCGGGGGCATTGGGAGATACGCAGTATTTT	CASSLAPLAGALGDTQYF
TRBV11-2	TRBJ1-4	NA	few	TGTGCCAGCAGCTTATTTGAAAAACTGTTTTTT	CASSLFEKLFF
TRBV12-3/TRBV12-4	TRBJ2-1	TRBD2	many	TGTGCCAGCAGTCTTAGCGGGAGTTCCTACAATGAGCAGTTCTTC	CASSLSGSSYNEQFF
TRBV2	TRBJ2-1	TRBD2	many	TGTGCCAGCAGGGGCGGGACTAGTCGGTTCTTC	CASRGGTSRFF
TRBV12-3/TRBV12-4	TRBJ2-1	TRBD1	many	TGTGCCAGCAGTCGGGACAGGGTGGGGAATGAGCAGTTCTTC	CASSRDRVGNEQFF
TRBV2	TRBJ1-4	NA	NA	TGTGCCAGCAAGTCGGGGGCAGCAAGGGAAAAACTGTTTTTT	CASKSGAAREKLFF
TRBV11-2	TRBJ1-6	NA	many	TGTGCCAGCAGCTTAGGCGGCAGGGGCCGGCGGGATTCACCCCTCCACTTT	CASSLGGRGRRDSPLHF
TRBV20-1	TRBJ2-3	TRBD2	many	TGCAGTGCTAGACGGAGCGGGAGGGCCTGGGGAGATACGCAGTATTTT	CSARRSGRAWGDTQYF
TRBV20-1	TRBJ1-5	NA	NA	TGCAGTGCGGGGGACGGCTACAATCAGCCCCAGCATTTT	CSAGDGYNQPQHF
TRBV6-1	TRBJ2-7	TRBD2	NA	TGTGCCAGCAGTGAAATATACTTCGGTGTCACTAGCGGGAGGTCGGGGACTAACTACGAGCAGTACTTC	CASSEIYFGVTSGRSGTNYEQYF
TRBV7-9	TRBJ1-2	NA	NA	TGTGCCACTCACAAACAGGACTATGGCTACACCTTC	CATHKQDYGYTF
TRBV20-1	TRBJ2-3	NA	many	TGCAGTGCTAGAGATGGGATCATCGGAGATACGCAGTATTTT	CSARDGIIGDTQYF
TRBV29-1	TRBJ1-1	NA	many	TGCAGCGTACGTGAGAAGACTGAAGCTTTCTTT	CSVREKTEAFF
TRBV7-6	TRBJ1-4	NA	NA	TGTGCCAGCAGCTTAGAAGTGGGGGTTGAAAAACTGTTTTTT	CASSLEVGVEKLFF
TRBV7-3	TRBJ2-3	NA	NA	TGTGCCAGCAGCTTACAAGGGCTGGGGGGCACAGATACGCAGTATTTT	CASSLQGLGGTDTQYF
TRBV18	TRBJ1-1	TRBD1	many	TGTGCCAGCTCACCTCGGGACAGAATGAACACTGAAGCTTTCTTT	CASSPRDRMNTEAFF
TRBV30	TRBJ1-2	TRBD1	NA	TGTGCCTGGAGCCGCAGGGGGCGCTCGGATGGCTACACCTTC	CAWSRRGRSDGYTF
TRBV6-1	TRBJ2-5	TRBD1	few	TGTGCCAGCATGGTAGGGGGCTCGGAGACCCAGTACTTC	CASMVGGSETQYF
TRBV6-1	TRBJ2-4	TRBD1	NA	TGTGCCAGCAGGGACTCCAGGGGGCTCAGCATTCAGTACTTC	CASRDSRGLSIQYF
TRBV29-1	TRBJ1-2	TRBD1	many	TGCAGCTCTAAGACGGACAGGGGAGGCTATGGCTACACCTTC	CSSKTDRGGYGYTF
TRBV27	TRBJ2-2	NA	many	TGTGCCAGCAGTCCGTTTGTTGAGGGCGGGGAGCTGTTTTTT	CASSPFVEGGELFF
TRBV10-3	TRBJ2-3	NA	many	TGTGCCATCAGTGACCCCAACATGGGTTGGACAGATACGCAGTATTTT	CAISDPNMGWTDTQYF
TRBV7-9	TRBJ2-3	NA	many	TGTGCCAGCAGCCTGCTAGAGGGGGTCAAAGATACGCAGTATTTT	CASSLLEGVKDTQYF
TRBV12-3/TRBV12-4	TRBJ2-1	TRBD2	few	TGTGCCAGCAGTTTAGGACTAGCGGGCCGCATCTCCTACAATGAGCAGTTCTTC	CASSLGLAGRISYNEQFF
TRBV27	TRBJ1-6	NA	NA	TGTGCCAGCAGCTGGGGCAAAGCGAGCTCCTATAATTCACCCCTCCACTTT	CASSWGKASSYNSPLHF
TRBV29-1	TRBJ2-1	TRBD2	many	TGCAGCGCCACTGGACTAGTCTACAATGAGCAGTTCTTC	CSATGLVYNEQFF
TRBV12-3/TRBV12-4	TRBJ1-2	NA	many	TGTGCCAGCAGTTTGGACCAACCTGGGGGCTATGGCTACACCTTC	CASSLDQPGGYGYTF
TRBV3-1	TRBJ2-5	NA	many	TGTGCCAGCAGCCAAACAGGGCGGGAGACCCAGTACTTC	CASSQTGRETQYF
TRBV11-1	TRBJ1-1	NA	NA	TGTGCCAGCAGTTTAATGGGCAGGGAAGCTTTCTTT	CASSLMGREAFF
TRBV27	TRBJ2-5	TRBD2	many	TGTGCCAGCAGTCCACCCCGGGCCGGGACTAGCGGGAGTTTAGAGACCCAGTACTTC	CASSPPRAGTSGSLETQYF
TRBV3-1	TRBJ2-7	TRBD1	many	TGTGCCAGCAGCCAGACGGGACAGCCTGTCTACGAGCAGTACTTC	CASSQTGQPVYEQYF
TRBV28	TRBJ2-5	TRBD2	many	TGTGCCAGCAGTCCAGGGACTAGCGGAAGGCCTCAAGAGACCCAGTACTTC	CASSPGTSGRPQETQYF
TRBV5-1	TRBJ2-5	TRBD1	few	TGCGCCAGCAGCTTGGGACAGGGGGCCCCAGAGACCCAGTACTTC	CASSLGQGAPETQYF
TRBV10-3	TRBJ1-2	NA	NA	TGTGCCATTGAGGGGAGCGGCTATGGCTACACCTTC	CAIEGSGYGYTF
TRBV19	TRBJ1-5	NA	few	TGTGCCAGTAGTACTTCCTCCGGCAGCAATCAGCCCCAGCATTTT	CASSTSSGSNQPQHF